Listed here are 28 T cell receptor beta chains from one sample, sequenced in a study of T cells in Graves' hyperthyroidism and ophthalmopathy (dated by TCRdb to about 2019). Libraries were made using multiplex PCR. The listed sequencing device is Illumina HiSeq 2000. Amplification of TCR beta CDR3 regions was carried out from RNA transcripts. For the first round of RT-PCR on the TCR CDR3, the HTBI primer set was used together with the Qiagen OneStep RT-PCR kit. TCRdb reran the public reads through fastp at Q25 and MiXCR, keeping productive beta chains. Every CDR3 protein is listed once, alongside the most common genes and DNA of its rows. Across this sample there are a few hundred thousand distinct CDR3 sequences, with approximately 14% seen only once. About 18% of the sample is held by the ten biggest clonotypes. The sequenced sample was blood. Receptor source: a woman younger than 45 with Graves' ophthalmopathy.

The table lists this clonotype with many counts. The rearrangement uses TRBV12-3 or TRBV12-4 and TRBJ1-2, with TRBD1 as a possible D gene (6 bases). Between the trimmed V and J ends, which lost 2 bases and 2 bases, there was a span of 9 bases. The CDR3 contains 14 residues. CDR3 sequence reads: CASSLWGGNYGYTF. CDR3 bases: TGTGCCAGCAGTTTATGGGGGGGCAACTATGGCTACACCTTC.

This clonotype was recorded at least ten times. This chain links TRBV3-1 with TRBJ1-2; TRBD1 might be the D (6 bases). Trimming removed 0 bases at V and 5 bases at J, with 10 bases between. The CDR3 is 14 amino acids. In germline, CDR1 is LGHDT, CDR2 YNNKEL (reference sequence). CDR3 amino acids: CASSQERGQYGYTF. The DNA of the CDR3 is TGTGCCAGCAGCCAAGAACGGGGGCAATATGGCTACACCTTC.

This clonotype appeared a few times. The chain uses TRBV9 and TRBJ1-5; D not certain. CDR3 size: 20 residues. V was clipped by 3 bases and J by 0 bases, with 25 bases between them. Germline lookup yields CDR1 SGDLS and CDR2 YYNGEE. DNA of the CDR3: TGTGCCAGCAGCGCCCCATCGACGAATAGCCGAACTTATAGCAATCAGCCCCAGCATTTT. Translated, it gives CASSAPSTNSRTYSNQPQHF.

This clonotype was seen many times. The gene calls are TRBV3-1 and TRBJ1-4, with a tentative D call TRBD1 (5 bases). Per germline, CDR1 LGHDT and CDR2 YNNKEL (reference sequence). The CDR3 contains 15 residues. Between the trimmed V and J ends, which lost 0 bases and 7 bases, there was a span of 12 bases. The CDR3 bases are TGTGCCAGCAGCCAAGATCTGGTGAGGGGTGAAAAACTGTTTTTT. Translating it yields CASSQDLVRGEKLFF.

This clonotype was seen only a few times. The V gene is TRBV5-1, the J gene TRBJ2-1, with a possible D match to TRBD2 (6 bases). The length of the CDR3 is 17 residues. Germline V CDR1 and CDR2: SGHRS, YFSETQ. V lost 1 base and J 6 bases, leaving 20 bases between the germline ends. CDR3 nucleotides: TGCGCCAGCAGCTTGATGGCACTAGCTCGACATACCAATGAGCAGTTCTTC. Protein: CASSLMALARHTNEQFF. The variable domain in full, completed from reference TRBV5-1 and TRBJ2-1, reads KAGVTQTPRYLIKTRGQQVTLSCSPISGHRSVSWYQQTPGQGLQFLFEYFSETQRNKGNFPGRFSGRQFSNSRSEMNVSTLELGDSALYLCASSLMALARHTNEQFFGPGTRLTVL.

This clonotype was counted many times. The chain couples TRBV27 to TRBJ2-7, with D uncertain. The CDR3 runs 15 residues. Between the trimmed V and J ends, which lost 0 bases and 2 bases, there was a span of 11 bases. Germline CDR1 reads MNHEY; CDR2 reads SMNVEV (reference sequence). CDR3 sequence: CASSLSTGGAYEQYF. The CDR3 coding sequence is TGTGCCAGCAGTTTATCCACGGGCGGCGCCTACGAGCAGTACTTC.

In this sample, this clonotype turned up many times. The chain employs TRBV27 and TRBJ2-7; a possible D gene is TRBD1 (6 bases). V was shortened by 3 bases and J by 4 bases, with 13 bases between the two germline ends. The CDR3 sequence is 14 residues long. Germline V gives CDR1 MNHEY, CDR2 SMNVEV (reference sequence). The CDR3 sequence: CASSFRTVGYEQYF. The DNA for the CDR3 is TGTGCCAGCAGTTTCAGGACAGTGGGGTACGAGCAGTACTTC.

A few counts support this clonotype. J is TRBJ1-3 and V is TRBV6-1, with D perhaps TRBD1 (6 bases). The germline V gene encodes CDR1 MNHNS and CDR2 SASEGT. The CDR3 consists of 18 residues. Trimming shortened V by 3 bases and J by 0 bases, and 18 bases separated the two germline ends. For the CDR3, the DNA is TGTGCCAGCAGTGACACCTGGGCAGACAGGCGCTCTGGAAACACCATATATTTT. Translating gives CASSDTWADRRSGNTIYF.

In this sample, this clonotype turned up many times. This chain uses TRBV20-1 with TRBJ1-1, with 7 nucleotides matching TRBD1. Germline V CDR1 and CDR2: DFQATT, SNEGSKA (reference sequence). V lost 2 bases and J lost 1; bases outside the gene matches: 4. This CDR3 is built from 14 residues. The CDR3 DNA follows: TGCAGTGCTAGATTTAGGACAGGGAACACTGAAGCTTTCTTT. It specifies CSARFRTGNTEAFF.

This clonotype has at least ten counts. V usage is TRBV6-1 and J usage is TRBJ1-1; D remains unclear. Germline V lookup: CDR1 MNHNS, CDR2 SASEGT. The ends were cut back, 7 bases at V and 1 base at J, with 13 bases in the middle. The CDR3 sequence is 14 residues long. The CDR3 here is CASNLAGRNTEAFF. For the CDR3, the DNA is TGTGCCAGCAATTTGGCCGGAAGGAACACTGAAGCTTTCTTT.

This clonotype was recorded at least ten times. The J gene is TRBJ2-3, the V gene TRBV27; TRBD2 aligns across 12 bases. Germline CDR1 and CDR2: MNHEY and SMNVEV (reference sequence). V shed 4 bases, J shed 6 bases, and the junction held 20 bases outside the gene matches. The CDR3 runs to 20 residues. This CDR3 is CASSSYRGPPSGGASDTQYF. CDR3 nucleotides: TGTGCCAGCAGTTCCTACAGGGGGCCTCCTAGCGGGGGGGCCTCGGATACGCAGTATTTT.

In this sample, this clonotype turned up once. A read error is possible here, since a much larger clone lies one base away. V and J are TRBV14 and TRBJ1-1, with D maybe TRBD1 (5 bases). This CDR3 contains 16 residues. Looked up from germline, CDR1 is SGHDN and CDR2 is FVKESK. The CDR3 DNA is TGTGCCGGCAGCCATGGGGGGACCGTAATGAACACTGAAGCTTTCTTT. Translating it yields CAGSHGGTVMNTEAFF.

The V gene is TRBV5-1, the J gene TRBJ1-2; D unclear. The CDR3 has 14 residues. V shed 4 bases and J shed 2 bases, with 12 bases lying between them. Germline CDR1 reads SGHRS; CDR2 reads YFSETQ. The CDR3 reads CASSPRASNYGYTF. The CDR3 bases are TGCGCCAGCAGCCCCCGGGCAAGCAACTATGGCTACACCTTC.

The chain couples TRBV5-1 to TRBJ2-2, with 7 nucleotides matching TRBD1. Germline CDR1 and CDR2: SGHRS and YFSETQ. V lost 4 bases and J lost 6; bases outside the gene matches: 15. This CDR3 spans 17 amino acids. The CDR3 spells CASSRDPDRAGSGELFF. CDR3 DNA sequence: TGCGCCAGCAGCCGAGACCCCGACAGGGCCGGTTCCGGGGAGCTGTTTTTT. The variable domain in full, with the rest retrieved from reference TRBV5-1 and TRBJ2-2, is KAGVTQTPRYLIKTRGQQVTLSCSPISGHRSVSWYQQTPGQGLQFLFEYFSETQRNKGNFPGRFSGRQFSNSRSEMNVSTLELGDSALYLCASSRDPDRAGSGELFFGEGSRLTVL.

Comment on this clonotype: Relative to the germline gene, one junction end is altered; a read error may explain this. V is TRBV10-3 and J is TRBJ2-7; 10 nucleotides line up with TRBD1. Germline V gene lookup returns CDR1 ENHRY and CDR2 SYGVKD. CDR3 length: 14 amino acids. The CDR3 protein is CAINEGQGINEQYF. The CDR3 DNA is TGTGCCATCAATGAGGGACAGGGGATCAACGAGCAGTACTTC.

Worth noting for this clonotype: A much larger clone lies one base from this, so it may be a read error. The rearrangement joins TRBV7-6 to TRBJ2-1; 7 bases fit TRBD2. There are 18 residues in the CDR3. Trimming at V came to 2 bases and at J to 3 bases, leaving 13 bases not matched to a gene. Germline CDR1 reads SGHVS; CDR2 reads FNYEAQ. This CDR3 is CASSLWLLWAGVYNEQFF. For the CDR3, the DNA is TGTGCCAGCAGCTTATGGCTCCTTTGGGCGGGGGTCTACAATGAGCAGTTCTTC.

This sequence joins TRBV9 and TRBJ2-2, with 8 bases that match TRBD2. Germline V CDR1 and CDR2: SGDLS, YYNGEE. The CDR3 sequence is 16 residues long. The V segment lost 4 bases and the J segment 4 bases; nucleotides outside the gene matches: 9. Here the CDR3 reads CASSPYSTSGTGELFF. The DNA of the CDR3 is TGTGCCAGCAGCCCCTACTCTACTAGCGGCACCGGGGAGCTGTTTTTT.

This clonotype was seen ten or more times. CDR3 coding DNA: TGTGCCAGCAGTCGCCAAGGTATTGCAGGGGGTTCTGGAAACACCATATATTTT. Protein sequence: CASSRQGIAGGSGNTIYF. The chain combines TRBV28 with TRBJ1-3, with TRBD1 identical over 7 bases. Unmatched junction bases numbered 14, after V lost 5 bases and J lost 1 base. Per germline, CDR1 MDHEN and CDR2 SYDVKM. The CDR3 extends over 18 amino acids.

This clonotype was observed a handful of times. The CDR3 here is CASSHSLGGELFF. CDR3 in DNA: TGTGCCAGCAGCCACTCGCTGGGCGGGGAGCTGTTTTTT. The chain couples TRBV6-1 to TRBJ2-2, with D uncertain. Germline CDR1 reads MNHNS; CDR2 reads SASEGT. The V end lost 6 bases, the J end lost 7 bases, and 12 bases lay between the germline ends. The CDR3 spans 13 residues.

The table lists this clonotype with many counts. The rearrangement links TRBV4-1 to TRBJ1-1; D not certain. The CDR3 is made up of 14 amino acids. Trimming cost V 3 bases and J 0 bases, with 8 bases left between them. The germline gives CDR1 MGHRA, CDR2 YSYEKL. The CDR3 spells CASSHDGVNTEAFF. The DNA for the CDR3 is TGCGCCAGCAGCCACGACGGAGTGAACACTGAAGCTTTCTTT.

The chain couples TRBV28 to TRBJ2-7; D remains unclear. Germline lookup yields CDR1 MDHEN and CDR2 SYDVKM. With 3 bases removed from V and 3 bases from J, the gap between germline ends came to 15 bases. CDR3 size: 15 residues. The CDR3 region has the DNA TGTGCCAGCAGTTTCGATCAGGCTAACGACTACGAGCAGTACTTC. Amino acids: CASSFDQANDYEQYF.

This clonotype was seen a handful of times. The rearrangement links TRBV28 to TRBJ1-1; 7 nucleotides line up with TRBD1. CDR1 and CDR2 (germline): MDHEN, SYDVKM. CDR3 length equals 15 residues. V was clipped by 1 base and J by 4 bases; unmatched bases: 6. The CDR3 sequence is CASSLYRGGGTEAFF. As DNA, the CDR3 is TGTGCCAGCAGTTTATATCGAGGGGGCGGCACTGAAGCTTTCTTT.

This clonotype was counted ten times or more. V is TRBV12-3 or TRBV12-4 and J is TRBJ1-4; D is perhaps TRBD1 (6 bases). There are 16 residues in the CDR3. Trimming stripped 6 bases from V and 5 bases from J, with 19 bases between. The CDR3 bases are TGTGCCAGCAGCAGACAGGAGACACGTAAGAATGAAAAACTGTTTTTT. Residues: CASSRQETRKNEKLFF.

There are many counts of this clonotype. The chain combines TRBV20-1 with TRBJ1-2; the match to TRBD1 covers 9 bases. From germline, CDR1 is DFQATT and CDR2 SNEGSKA (reference sequence). Trimming at V came to 0 bases and at J to 2 bases, leaving 13 bases not matched to a gene. CDR3 size: 18 residues. The CDR3 protein is CSARDLSPYRGQNYGYTF. CDR3 DNA sequence: TGCAGTGCTAGAGATCTATCCCCCTACAGGGGGCAAAACTATGGCTACACCTTC.

The gene calls are TRBV12-3 or TRBV12-4 and TRBJ2-7, with 7 bases aligning to TRBD1. J gave up 2 bases and V 5 bases, and 6 bases lay outside the gene matches. The CDR3 contains 14 residues. CDR3 loop: CASSLTQGAYEQYF. The DNA for the CDR3 is TGTGCCAGCAGTCTAACGCAGGGGGCCTACGAGCAGTACTTC.

This clonotype was seen more than once but under ten times. This chain uses TRBV19 with TRBJ1-4; D uncertain. The germline V gene encodes CDR1 LNHDA and CDR2 SQIVND (reference sequence). The CDR3 runs 16 residues. The V end was cut by 5 bases, the J end by 0 bases, with 13 bases between. CDR3 DNA: TGTGCCAGTAGTTTCGTCGGACGGGCAACTAATGAAAAACTGTTTTTT. It encodes CASSFVGRATNEKLFF.

V usage is TRBV5-4 and J usage is TRBJ2-7; D possibly corresponds to TRBD2 (5 bases). Germline CDR1 SGHNT, CDR2 YYREEE (reference sequence). This CDR3 contains 14 residues. Deletions cut 4 bases from V and 2 bases from J, with 13 bases between. CDR3 sequence (DNA): TGTGCCAGCAGCCACCCCAATAGCGCCTACGAGCAGTACTTC. This sequence encodes CASSHPNSAYEQYF.

V and J are TRBV27 and TRBJ2-5; D may match TRBD1 or TRBD2 (5 bases each). Trimming removed 7 bases from V and 0 bases from J, with 15 bases in between. The CDR3 sequence is 15 residues long. CDR1 is MNHEY and CDR2 is SMNVEV in the germline V gene (reference sequence). The CDR3 sequence: CASTKAAGNQETQYF. CDR3 DNA sequence: TGTGCCAGCACGAAAGCGGCAGGGAACCAAGAGACCCAGTACTTC.